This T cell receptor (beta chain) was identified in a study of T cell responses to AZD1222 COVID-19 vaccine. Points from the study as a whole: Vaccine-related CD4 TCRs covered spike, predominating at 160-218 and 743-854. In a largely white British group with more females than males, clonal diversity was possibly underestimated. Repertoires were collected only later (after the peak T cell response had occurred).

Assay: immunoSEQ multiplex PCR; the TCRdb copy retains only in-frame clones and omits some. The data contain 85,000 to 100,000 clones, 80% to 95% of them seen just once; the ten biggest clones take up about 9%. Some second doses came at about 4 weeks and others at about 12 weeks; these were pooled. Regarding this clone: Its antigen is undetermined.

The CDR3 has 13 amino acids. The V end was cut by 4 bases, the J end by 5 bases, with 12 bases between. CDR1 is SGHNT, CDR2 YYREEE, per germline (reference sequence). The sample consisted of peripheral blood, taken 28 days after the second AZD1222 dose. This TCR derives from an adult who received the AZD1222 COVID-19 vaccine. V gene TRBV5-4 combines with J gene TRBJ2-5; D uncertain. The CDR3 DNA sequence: TGTGCCAGCAGCCGATACTCCGGGGAGACCCAGTACTTC. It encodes CASSRYSGETQYF.